These T cell receptor beta chains were read from a single sample in a study of cytomegalovirus exposure and HLA in healthy donors. The table came from immunoSEQ multiplex PCR; TCRdb's copy has only in-frame clones and leaves some out. The sample comprises 150,000 to 200,000 clones, 77% of which are singletons, and 1.5% to 2% rests with the top ten. The sequenced sample was PBMCs. These receptors were taken from a woman in her twenties or thirties in good health and CMV-seronegative. Each CDR3 is given with its conserved first and last residue. The D gene is left open where the match is weak. A clone size is listed for some rows: how often the clone was seen (once, few, many), or a class if it is expanded.

D: TRBD1; size: few; V: TRBV7-6; J: TRBJ1-1; DNA: TGTGCCAGCAGCCCAGGACAGGGGATCACTGAAGCTTTCTTT; CDR3: CASSPGQGITEAFF
D: TRBD2; size: -; V: TRBV29-1; J: TRBJ2-3; DNA: TGCAGCGTGCGGGACTACGCCTGGGGAGATACGCAGTATTTT; CDR3: CSVRDYAWGDTQYF
D: -; size: -; V: TRBV5-4; J: TRBJ1-1; DNA: TGTGCCAGCAGCTCGGGGGTTAGCACTGAAGCTTTCTTT; CDR3: CASSSGVSTEAFF
D: -; size: -; V: TRBV7-9; J: TRBJ1-2; DNA: TGTGCCAGCAGCTTAGTCGAGGGATCTTCCTATGGCTACACCTTC; CDR3: CASSLVEGSSYGYTF
D: -; size: -; V: TRBV19; J: TRBJ2-7; DNA: TGTGCCAGTAGTATAGTGCGGAGGCCCTCCTACGAGCAGTACTTC; CDR3: CASSIVRRPSYEQYF
D: TRBD1; size: -; V: TRBV18; J: TRBJ1-3; DNA: TGTGCCAGCTCACCCCTGACAAAGGGGACAGACACCATATATTTT; CDR3: CASSPLTKGTDTIYF
D: -; size: -; V: TRBV19; J: TRBJ1-1; DNA: TGTGCCAGTAGTATTTCGGGTGATAGCACTGAAGCTTTCTTT; CDR3: CASSISGDSTEAFF
D: -; size: -; V: TRBV5-1; J: TRBJ1-4; DNA: TGCGCCAGCAGCTCTCGGACGGGAAATGAAAAACTGTTTTTT; CDR3: CASSSRTGNEKLFF
D: -; size: -; V: TRBV1; J: TRBJ2-1; DNA: TGCACCAGCAGCCAAGATATTAGCGGGAGGAGCAATGAGCAGTTCTTC; CDR3: CTSSQDISGRSNEQFF
D: -; size: few; V: TRBV4-3; J: TRBJ2-7; DNA: TGCGCCAGCAGCCAAGGCGAAGGGAGGTACGAGCAGTACTTC; CDR3: CASSQGEGRYEQYF
D: TRBD1; size: -; V: TRBV2; J: TRBJ1-6; DNA: TGTGCCAGCAGTCAACCACCAGGGGGCTTTTATAATTCACCCCTCCACTTT; CDR3: CASSQPPGGFYNSPLHF
D: TRBD1; size: -; V: TRBV10-2; J: TRBJ1-2; DNA: TGCGCCAGCAGGGGGACAGACTATGGCTACCCCTTC; CDR3: CASRGTDYGYPF
D: -; size: once; V: TRBV5-4; J: TRBJ2-7; DNA: TGTGCCAGCAGCTTGGCTCCAGGGCAATCCTACGAGCAGTACTTC; CDR3: CASSLAPGQSYEQYF
D: TRBD1; size: -; V: TRBV5-1; J: TRBJ2-7; DNA: TGCGCCAGCAGCTTCAGACAGGGATCTCCCTACGAGCAGTACTTC; CDR3: CASSFRQGSPYEQYF
D: TRBD1; size: -; V: TRBV7-8; J: TRBJ2-1; DNA: TGTGCCAGCAGCTCCGGGACAGTTAAATCAGAGGAGCCTAATGAGCAGTTCTTC; CDR3: CASSSGTVKSEEPNEQFF
D: TRBD2; size: -; V: TRBV4-3; J: TRBJ2-2; DNA: TGCGCCAGCAGCCACGAGCTAGCGGGAGGTGGGGAGCTGTTTTTT; CDR3: CASSHELAGGGELFF
D: TRBD1; size: -; V: TRBV25-1; J: TRBJ2-6; DNA: TGTGCCAGCAGTGAATATCGGGACAGCTCTGGGGCCAACGTCCTGACTTTC; CDR3: CASSEYRDSSGANVLTF
D: TRBD1; size: -; V: TRBV23-1; J: TRBJ1-4; DNA: TGCGCCAGCAGTCAAACCAACAGGGGGCGTCGGGAGAGACTGTTTTTT; CDR3: CASSQTNRGRRERLFF
D: TRBD1; size: -; V: TRBV4-1; J: TRBJ2-7; DNA: TGCGCCAGCAGCCAGGCAGCCGGGACAGGGGCTTCCTACGAGCAGTACTTC; CDR3: CASSQAAGTGASYEQYF
D: -; size: -; V: TRBV7-2; J: TRBJ2-7; DNA: TGTGCCAGCAGCTTAGTGGGCTTGAAACTGTTCGGCTACGAGCAGTACTTC; CDR3: CASSLVGLKLFGYEQYF
D: TRBD1; size: -; V: TRBV6-5; J: TRBJ1-1; DNA: TGTGCCAGCAGACCAGAGACAGGGGGCGACACTGAAGCTTTCTTT; CDR3: CASRPETGGDTEAFF
D: -; size: -; V: TRBV5-6; J: TRBJ1-1; DNA: TGTGCCAGCAGCTTGCAGGGACTTGAAGCTTTCTTT; CDR3: CASSLQGLEAFF
D: -; size: few; V: TRBV9; J: TRBJ1-4; DNA: TGTGCCAGCAGCGTAGGTTCAGGGGTGGGGGAAAAACTGTTTTTT; CDR3: CASSVGSGVGEKLFF
D: -; size: few; V: TRBV10-3; J: TRBJ2-5; DNA: TGTGCCATCAGTGAATTAGGGGGATTAAGAGAGACCCAGTACTTC; CDR3: CAISELGGLRETQYF
D: TRBD2; size: -; V: TRBV27; J: TRBJ2-1; DNA: TGTGCCAGCAGCCAACAAGGGAGGGCCGTATTTAATGAGCAGTTCTTC; CDR3: CASSQQGRAVFNEQFF
D: -; size: -; V: TRBV25-1; J: TRBJ2-7; DNA: TGTGCCAGCAGAACCCCCTCGGGCGAGCAGTACTTC; CDR3: CASRTPSGEQYF
D: TRBD1; size: -; V: TRBV12-5; J: TRBJ1-5; DNA: TGTGCTAGTGGTTTGCTTGAGTGGGACAGGGAGGATCAGCCCCAGCATTTT; CDR3: CASGLLEWDREDQPQHF
D: TRBD2; size: once; V: TRBV6-1; J: TRBJ2-3; DNA: TGTGCCAGCAGTGAAGGACTAGCGGGAGTCGGAGATACGCAGTATTTT; CDR3: CASSEGLAGVGDTQYF
D: -; size: once; V: TRBV9; J: TRBJ1-3; DNA: TGTGCCAGCAGCGTAGAGGGGGACCCCATATATTTT; CDR3: CASSVEGDPIYF
D: TRBD1; size: -; V: TRBV6-6; J: TRBJ1-3; DNA: TGTGCCAGCAGAGGACAGGGGTTAGGAAACACCATATATTTT; CDR3: CASRGQGLGNTIYF
D: -; size: -; V: TRBV19; J: TRBJ2-1; DNA: TGTGCCAGTAGTATCAGGGGATACAATGAGCAGTTCTTC; CDR3: CASSIRGYNEQFF
D: TRBD2; size: -; V: TRBV6-1; J: TRBJ2-3; DNA: TGTGCCAGCAGTACGCTAGCGGGGGTTACAGATACGCAGTATTTT; CDR3: CASSTLAGVTDTQYF
D: -; size: -; V: TRBV30; J: TRBJ1-2; DNA: TGTGCCTGGGCCGCGGAGGGGACTGGCTACACCTTC; CDR3: CAWAAEGTGYTF
D: -; size: -; V: TRBV19; J: TRBJ2-3; DNA: TGTGCCAGTAGTATCGAGGCGCGTAGGACAGATACGCAGTATTTT; CDR3: CASSIEARRTDTQYF
D: TRBD1; size: -; V: TRBV27; J: TRBJ2-7; DNA: TGTGCCAGCAGCGATGGACAGGCAGTCTACGAGCAGTACTTC; CDR3: CASSDGQAVYEQYF
D: -; size: -; V: TRBV30; J: TRBJ1-4; DNA: TGTGCCTGGAGTCTTTATGAAAAACTGTTTTTT; CDR3: CAWSLYEKLFF
D: TRBD1; size: -; V: TRBV5-1; J: TRBJ1-5; DNA: TGCGCCAGCAGCTCGACAGGGGGCGATCAGCCCCAGCATTTT; CDR3: CASSSTGGDQPQHF
D: -; size: -; V: TRBV5-1; J: TRBJ1-1; DNA: TGCGCCAGCAGCTTCGTGGGGGGGAGCACTGAAGCTTTCTTT; CDR3: CASSFVGGSTEAFF
D: -; size: -; V: TRBV18; J: TRBJ2-5; DNA: TGTGCCAGCTCACTGACTGACAGTCAAGAGACCCAGTACTTC; CDR3: CASSLTDSQETQYF
D: -; size: few; V: TRBV19; J: TRBJ1-1; DNA: TGTGCCAGTAGTATAGTATTCGGGAAGAACACTGAAGCTTTCTTT; CDR3: CASSIVFGKNTEAFF
D: TRBD1; size: -; V: TRBV5-6; J: TRBJ1-2; DNA: TGTGCCAGCAGCGCTGGGACAGACATCTATGGCTACCCCTTC; CDR3: CASSAGTDIYGYPF
D: TRBD2; size: -; V: TRBV4-1; J: TRBJ2-7; DNA: TGCGCCAGCAGCCAAGATGTCGGGACTAGCGACGAGCAGTACTTC; CDR3: CASSQDVGTSDEQYF
D: TRBD2; size: -; V: TRBV7-2; J: TRBJ2-7; DNA: TGTGCCAGCAGCTTAGTAAGCGGGAGCTCCTACGAGCAGTACTTC; CDR3: CASSLVSGSSYEQYF
D: -; size: -; V: TRBV7-9; J: TRBJ1-1; DNA: TGTGCCAGCAGCTTAGTAGGACATATGAACACTGAAGCTTTCTTT; CDR3: CASSLVGHMNTEAFF
D: TRBD1; size: once; V: TRBV19; J: TRBJ2-1; DNA: TGTGCCAGTAGTAAGGGGACAGGGGGTCCGGGTGAGCAGTTCTTC; CDR3: CASSKGTGGPGEQFF
D: -; size: -; V: TRBV2; J: TRBJ1-2; DNA: TGTGCCAGCAGGGACATAGAAGGCTACACCTTC; CDR3: CASRDIEGYTF
D: -; size: -; V: TRBV30; J: TRBJ1-1; DNA: TGTGCCTGGAGTGTTGGAGTGGGAGGGATTAGGGGCACTGAAGCTTTCTTT; CDR3: CAWSVGVGGIRGTEAFF
D: -; size: once; V: TRBV9; J: TRBJ2-3; DNA: TGTGCCAGCAGCGCTAACACAGATACGCAGTATTTT; CDR3: CASSANTDTQYF
D: -; size: -; V: TRBV30; J: TRBJ1-4; DNA: TGTGCTCTCCTATGGACTGGACTTAATGAAAAACTGTTTTTT; CDR3: CALLWTGLNEKLFF
D: TRBD2; size: -; V: TRBV7-8; J: TRBJ2-7; DNA: TGTGCCAGCAGCTTCGGGACTAGCGGGATCTACGAGCAGTACTTC; CDR3: CASSFGTSGIYEQYF
D: TRBD1; size: -; V: TRBV10-3; J: TRBJ2-3; DNA: TGTGCCATCGGGGGACAGGGGACAGATTCCCTCACAGATACGCAGTATTTT; CDR3: CAIGGQGTDSLTDTQYF
D: -; size: -; V: TRBV29-1; J: TRBJ1-2; DNA: TGCAGCGTTCGGGGGGCCGCAGCCTATGGCTACACCTTC; CDR3: CSVRGAAAYGYTF
D: -; size: few; V: TRBV27; J: TRBJ2-7; DNA: TGTGCCAGCAGTTCGGAGGCACCCTCCTACGAGCAGTACTTC; CDR3: CASSSEAPSYEQYF